Below, one T cell receptor (beta chain) is given with its context. Its antigen remains unknown. Profiling relied on immunoSEQ multiplex PCR, and the TCRdb table lists in-frame clones only, not all of them. Of some 93,000 clones in the sample, around 78% are singletons; the top ten hold about a tenth. This specimen belongs to a study of PD-1 blockade in classical Hodgkin lymphoma. General study points: What caused the repertoire differences, perhaps disease activity or prior therapy, remains undefined. Whoever responded completely had baseline diversity much like that seen in newly diagnosed patients. By cycle point C4D1, TCR diversity had risen significantly in CD4+ cells (but not CD8+ cells).

Germline lookup yields CDR1 SGHRS and CDR2 YFSETQ. V was shortened by 0 bases and J by 5 bases, with 15 bases between the two germline ends. This CDR3 region has 16 residues. Time point in this sample: cycle 4 day 1 (C4D1), after less than seven weeks of nivolumab. In every patient, relapse followed autologous stem cell transplantation, while exposure to brentuximab vedotin differed. This chain uses TRBV5-1 with TRBJ2-1; weak D call: TRBD2 (7 bases). The source was peripheral blood mononuclear cells (PBMCs), collected before the fourth cycle of nivolumab. This TCR came from a human donor with classical Hodgkin lymphoma. DNA for the CDR3: TGCGCCAGCAGCTTGGGCCCAGGGGACTACCACAATGAGCAGTTCTTC. Amino acids: CASSLGPGDYHNEQFF.